The 17 T cell receptor beta chains reported below all come from one sample, sequenced in a study of regulatory T cells in long-lasting Graves disease. Time point reported: persistent/refractory GD, antithyroid drugs over 5 years with positive TRAb. PBMC RNA was the source of the TCR library. With iRepertoire HTBI primers and Arm-PCR of CDR3 regions, TCR beta libraries were built. TCRdb itself ran the multiplex PCR reads through MiXCR, one entry per CDR3 protein. The sample includes under 450,000 distinct CDR3 sequences, 23% of them seen just once. Sequencing was performed on peripheral blood mononuclear cells (PBMCs), taken when the disease was refractory, from a patient treated with antithyroid drugs. Receptor source: a female donor with Graves disease.

This clonotype occurred many times. The junction differs from germline at one of its ends, possibly a read error. The chain links TRBV7-7 to TRBJ2-5; the D call may be TRBD1 or TRBD2 (5 bases each). Looked up from germline, CDR1 is SSHAT and CDR2 is FNYEAQ (reference sequence). This CDR3 region has 16 residues. CDR3 sequence (DNA): TGTGCTAGCAGCCTGGGGACCAACGTGTACCAAGAGACCCAGTACTTC. Translation gives CASSLGTNVYQETQYF.

This clonotype was counted only a few times. The chain recombines TRBV5-6 with TRBJ2-5; the match to TRBD2 covers 12 bases. Germline V CDR1 and CDR2: SGHDT, YYEEEE. V gave up 2 bases and J gave up 4 bases; unmatched junction bases: 3. CDR3 size: 15 residues. The CDR3 spells CASSFSTSGRETQYF. The DNA of the CDR3 is TGTGCCAGCAGCTTTTCGACTAGCGGGAGAGAGACCCAGTACTTC.

This clonotype has more than one count but fewer than ten. The V and J genes are TRBV12-3 or TRBV12-4 and TRBJ1-5, with a weak D call TRBD1 (5 bases). The V gene lost 5 bases and the J gene lost 0 bases, with 17 bases spanning the gap. The CDR3 extends over 17 amino acids. The CDR3: CASSDTGRRYSNQPQHF. Written as DNA, the CDR3 is TGTGCCAGCAGTGATACGGGGCGCCGGTATAGCAATCAGCCCCAGCATTTT.

This clonotype occurred a few times. This rearrangement joins TRBV7-2 to TRBJ2-2; 9 bases agree with TRBD2. Germline assignment: CDR1 SGHTA and CDR2 FQGNSA. V lost 6 bases to trimming and J lost 5 bases; unmatched junction nucleotides: 4. The CDR3 has 14 residues. The CDR3 sequence is CASRGGRETGELFF. Written as DNA, the CDR3 is TGTGCCAGCAGGGGCGGGAGGGAAACCGGGGAGCTGTTTTTT.

This clonotype was seen at least ten times. This sequence joins TRBV20-1 and TRBJ2-7, with 12 bases aligning to TRBD2. The CDR3 is 13 residues long. With 4 bases clipped from V and 5 bases from J, the junction kept 3 bases outside the gene matches. Germline V gene data show CDR1 as DFQATT and CDR2 as SNEGSKA (reference sequence). CDR3: CSATGLAGNEQYF. In nucleotides, the CDR3 is TGCAGTGCTACCGGACTAGCGGGGAACGAGCAGTACTTC.

This clonotype was recorded only once. The chain carries TRBV18 and TRBJ2-7, with D possibly being TRBD1 (5 bases). There are 13 residues in the CDR3. The V end was cut by 3 bases, the J end by 6 bases, with 12 bases between. From germline, CDR1 is KGHSH and CDR2 LQKENI. The CDR3, as DNA: TGTGCCAGCTCACCTCGCCAGGGAACCGAGCAGTACTTC. It specifies CASSPRQGTEQYF.

This clonotype came up a few times. The chain recombines TRBV6-2 or TRBV6-3 with TRBJ1-2; D gene ambiguous. The CDR3 loop spans 17 amino acids. V shed 6 bases and J shed 5 bases, with 25 bases lying between them. Germline loops: CDR1 MNHEY, CDR2 SVGEGT. In DNA form, the CDR3 reads TGTGCCAGCAGCTTCCTACTCACTGAGCCAAGTCTTTATGGCTACACCTTC. Translating gives CASSFLLTEPSLYGYTF.

The chain is built from TRBV19 and TRBJ1-6; 7 nucleotides line up with TRBD1. The CDR3 runs 16 residues. Germline-derived CDR1 and CDR2 are LNHDA and SQIVND (reference sequence). V trimming: 7 bases; J trimming: 5 bases; junction bases outside the gene matches: 11. Here the CDR3 reads CASNDPGQQNNSPLHF. In DNA, the CDR3 is TGTGCCAGTAATGATCCGGGACAGCAAAATAATTCACCCCTCCACTTT.

This clonotype was seen many times. This rearrangement joins TRBV6-1 to TRBJ2-7, with D perhaps TRBD1 or TRBD2 (5 bases each). Germline V gene lookup returns CDR1 MNHNS and CDR2 SASEGT. Deletions cut 6 bases from V and 3 bases from J, with 18 bases between. The CDR3 runs to 15 residues. DNA of the CDR3: TGTGCCAGCAGCCCCCGGGTCGGGGCGGTCTACGAGCAGTACTTC. It yields the protein CASSPRVGAVYEQYF.

The table lists this clonotype with a count of one. No conserved phenylalanine or tryptophan ends this CDR3, so it is likely a read error. The chain recombines TRBV9 with TRBJ2-3; TRBD2 agrees at 7 bases. V shed 0 bases and J 4 bases; nucleotides not matched to a gene: 5. CDR1 and CDR2 from the germline V gene are SGDLS and YYNGEE. The CDR3 covers 15 residues. CDR3 loop: CASSVGAGAPDTQYS. Here the CDR3 DNA reads TGTGCCAGCAGCGTAGGCGCGGGAGCCCCAGATACGCAGTATTCT.

This clonotype has at least ten counts. This rearrangement joins TRBV5-5 to TRBJ2-2, with TRBD2 matching over 12 bases. The germline CDR1 and CDR2 sequences are SGHKS and YYEKEE (reference sequence). The V gene end was trimmed by 2 bases and the J gene end by 4 bases; junction bases not matched to a gene: 3. The CDR3 runs to 16 residues. In DNA, the CDR3 is TGTGCCAGCAGCTTAAGACTAGCGGGAGTCACCGGGGAGCTGTTTTTT. This sequence encodes CASSLRLAGVTGELFF.

This clonotype was found many times. The chain is built from TRBV7-8 and TRBJ1-4; a weak D match, TRBD1 (6 bases). CDR1 SGHVS and CDR2 FQNEAQ come from the germline V gene. The CDR3 extends over 15 amino acids. Trimming shortened V by 3 bases and J by 5 bases, and 13 bases separated the two germline ends. This CDR3 reads CASSFTGSKNEKLFF. CDR3 nucleotides: TGTGCCAGCAGCTTTACAGGGAGTAAAAATGAAAAACTGTTTTTT.

The sample holds many counts of this clonotype. This chain connects TRBV7-8 to TRBJ2-5; 10 bases are a match to TRBD2. CDR1 is SGHVS and CDR2 is FQNEAQ in the germline V gene. V shed 1 base, J shed 5 bases, and the junction held 7 bases outside the gene matches. The length of the CDR3 is 16 residues. The CDR3 protein is CASSLDSGRRVETQYF. DNA for the CDR3: TGTGCCAGCAGCTTAGATAGCGGGAGGAGGGTGGAGACCCAGTACTTC. The variable domain in full, completed from reference TRBV7-8 and TRBJ2-5, reads GAGVSQSPRYKVAKRGQDVALRCDPISGHVSLFWYQQALGQGPEFLTYFQNEAQLDKSGLPSDRFFAERPEGSVSTLKIQRTQQEDSAVYLCASSLDSGRRVETQYFGPGTRLLVL.

The chain uses TRBV30 and TRBJ1-1; D possibly corresponds to TRBD1 (5 bases). In germline, CDR1 is GTSNPN, CDR2 SVGIG (reference sequence). The V and J ends lost 3 bases and 0 bases respectively, with 20 bases between them. The CDR3 is made up of 17 amino acids. The CDR3 region is CAWRTTTLGVLNTEAFF. The CDR3 coding sequence is TGTGCCTGGAGAACAACTACTCTAGGGGTTTTGAACACTGAAGCTTTCTTT.

The CDR3 here is CASSILRGSLDNQPQHF. The CDR3 DNA reads as TGTGCCAGTAGTATCTTAAGAGGGTCACTCGACAATCAGCCCCAGCATTTT. The chain employs TRBV19 and TRBJ1-5; D gene ambiguous. The length of the CDR3 is 17 residues. Germline loops: CDR1 LNHDA, CDR2 SQIVND (reference sequence). The ends were cut back, 3 bases at V and 3 bases at J, with 18 bases in the middle.

This clonotype occurred a few times. The chain employs TRBV19 and TRBJ2-2; D is ambiguous. This CDR3 comprises 17 residues. Looked up from germline, CDR1 is LNHDA and CDR2 is SQIVND (reference sequence). V was clipped by 4 bases and J by 0 bases, with 15 bases between them. This chain's CDR3 is CASSTHRGDPNTGELFF. The CDR3 nucleotides read TGTGCCAGTAGTACCCACAGAGGCGACCCGAACACCGGGGAGCTGTTTTTT.

This clonotype showed up just a few times. The V call is TRBV7-9, the J call TRBJ2-7; no clear D gene. V was clipped by 3 bases and J by 3 bases, with 6 bases between them. Germline CDR1 is SEHNR and CDR2 is FQNEAQ (reference sequence). The CDR3 extends over 12 amino acids. The CDR3, as DNA: TGTGCCAGCAGCTTCGGCAACTACGAGCAGTACTTC. This gives the protein CASSFGNYEQYF.